These T cell receptor beta chains were read from a single sample in a study of vaccination effects on CD4 cells after COVID-19. No antigen has been assigned to these receptors. Repertoires were generated with immunoSEQ multiplex PCR, while TCRdb's copy carries only in-frame clones and drops some. This sample has 20,000 to 25,000 clones; about four fifths occur once, and the top ten carry about two fifths. Sequencing used CD4+ T cells from PBMCs cultured with a peptide pool, obtained before COVID-19 vaccination. All receptors derive from a human donor who had a prior SARS-CoV-2 infection. CDR3s include the opening cysteine and the closing phenylalanine or tryptophan. D genes are given only for firm matches. Size tells how often a clone was seen (once, few, many) or the class of an expanded clone, and some rows leave it out.

>.|TRBJ2-7|TRBV4-1|.
TGCGCCAGCAGCCAAGTCTGGGGGCTCAAAGGCGAGCAGTACTTC
CASSQVWGLKGEQYF
>.|TRBJ2-7|TRBV3-1/TRBV3-2|.
TGTGCCAGCAGCCTACTCGCAGGGGCGGGCGAGCAGTACTTC
CASSLLAGAGEQYF
>.|TRBJ1-2|TRBV9|.
TGTGCCAGCAGCGACGGTAACTATGGCTACACCTTC
CASSDGNYGYTF
>.|TRBJ1-4|TRBV7-2|.
TGTGCCAGCAGCCTACGGACGGTCGCGGGCGGAAAACTGTTTTTT
CASSLRTVAGGKLFF
>.|TRBJ1-1|TRBV5-3|once
TGTGCCAGAAGCTTGGTCCTCGGACAGACGAACACTGAAGCTTTCTTT
CARSLVLGQTNTEAFF
>TRBD1|TRBJ1-2|TRBV5-4|.
TGTGCCAGCAGCGTACCTACAGGGGGGGATTATGGCTACACCTTC
CASSVPTGGDYGYTF
>.|TRBJ1-5|TRBV5-1|.
TGCGCCAGCAGCTTGGCCCTCAATCAGCCCCAGCATTTT
CASSLALNQPQHF
>TRBD2|TRBJ2-1|TRBV2|.
TGTGCCAGCAGGGCTCGTAGGCGGGGGATGGAAGATGAGCAGTTCTTC
CASRARRRGMEDEQFF
>TRBD1|TRBJ1-3|TRBV4-1|.
TGCGCCAGCAGCCACGGACAGGGAATCTCTGGAAACACCATATATTTT
CASSHGQGISGNTIYF
>.|TRBJ2-5|TRBV3-1/TRBV3-2|.
TGTGCCAGCAGCCCAAACGGGGCAGGGGAAGAGACCCAGTACTTC
CASSPNGAGEETQYF
>.|TRBJ2-3|TRBV5-1|once
TGCGCCAGCAGCTTGGGGGAACACACAGATACGCAGTATTTT
CASSLGEHTDTQYF
>.|TRBJ2-4|TRBV6-5|many
TGTGCCAGCAGTTACTCGGGGCACGGCATTAACATTCAGTACTTC
CASSYSGHGINIQYF
>TRBD2|TRBJ2-7|TRBV10-3|.
TGTGCCATCAGTGGTGGGAGGGAGGACGAGCAGTACTTC
CAISGGREDEQYF
>TRBD2|TRBJ2-5|TRBV5-4|.
TGTGCCAGCAGCTTCCTTATCCTAGCGGGGGAGATCCATAACCAAGAGACCCAGTACTTC
CASSFLILAGEIHNQETQYF
>.|TRBJ1-2|TRBV4-1|few
TGCGCCAGCAGCCAAGGATCCCAGGCGGGTGGCTACACCTTC
CASSQGSQAGGYTF
>TRBD1|TRBJ2-5|TRBV10-3|.
TGTGCCATCACCCCCGGACAGGGAGAGACCCAGTACTTC
CAITPGQGETQYF
>TRBD2|TRBJ2-1|TRBV3-1/TRBV3-2|.
TGTGCCAGCAGCCGACTAGCGGGAGAGGGATATGAGCAGTTCTTC
CASSRLAGEGYEQFF
>.|TRBJ2-7|TRBV5-1|.
TGCGCCAGCAGCTTCGGGTTTCGGGACTACGAGCAGTACTTC
CASSFGFRDYEQYF
>TRBD2|TRBJ2-2|TRBV5-1|.
TGCGCCAGCACCTTAAGCATGGGACTAGCGGGGAACACCGGGGAGCTGTTTTTT
CASTLSMGLAGNTGELFF
>.|TRBJ1-1|TRBV7-9|.
TGTGCCTATAAGGGGCGGGAGGACACTGAAGCTTTCTTT
CAYKGREDTEAFF
>TRBD1|TRBJ1-6|TRBV9|.
TGTGCCAGCAGCCCCAGGGGGCAGGGTAATTCACCCCTCCACTTT
CASSPRGQGNSPLHF
>.|TRBJ2-5|TRBV7-2|.
TGTGCCAGCAGCTTAGGACCGGGGAGTCCAGAGACCCAGTACTTC
CASSLGPGSPETQYF
>.|TRBJ2-5|TRBV5-6|.
TGTGCCAGCAGCTTGCGGGAGACCCAGTACTTC
CASSLRETQYF
>.|TRBJ1-2|TRBV9|.
TGTGCCAGCAGCCGAACAGAGACCTATGGCTACACCTTC
CASSRTETYGYTF
>.|TRBJ1-3|TRBV10-3|.
TGTGCCATCAGACCGGGGGAGGCCGGAAACACCATATATTTT
CAIRPGEAGNTIYF
>.|TRBJ2-3|TRBV5-6|few
TGTGCCAGCACCATCTCGCCAGGGATGACAGATACGCAGTATTTT
CASTISPGMTDTQYF
>TRBD2|TRBJ2-3|TRBV7-7|.
TGTGCTAGCAGCTTACGAGCGGGGGGACTACCTAGCACAGATACGCAGTATTTT
CASSLRAGGLPSTDTQYF
>TRBD1|TRBJ2-1|TRBV11-3|.
TGTGCCAGCAGCAACGAGGGGACAGAGATCTACAATGAGCAGTTCTTC
CASSNEGTEIYNEQFF
>.|TRBJ2-7|TRBV5-1|.
TGCGCCAGCAGCTTGGGGTTCGGTACCTACGAGCAGTACTTC
CASSLGFGTYEQYF
>.|TRBJ1-1|TRBV7-2|.
TGTGCCAGCAGCTTAGTTCGGGACGGTGAAGCTTTCTTT
CASSLVRDGEAFF
>.|TRBJ2-5|TRBV2|.
TGTGCCAGCAGTGATGTCGCGGGAGAGACCCAGTACTTC
CASSDVAGETQYF
>.|TRBJ2-7|TRBV6-1|.
TGTGCCAGCAGTGATGGGACCTACGAGCAGTACTTC
CASSDGTYEQYF
>.|TRBJ1-4|TRBV9|few
TGTGCCAGCAGCGTAGTGGACGGTGAAAAACTGTTTTTT
CASSVVDGEKLFF
>TRBD1|TRBJ1-2|TRBV10-3|few
TGTGCCATCAGTGAGAACCGACAGGGGGATAGGGGCTACACCTTC
CAISENRQGDRGYTF
>TRBD1|TRBJ2-1|TRBV29-1|few
TGCAGCATAATGGACAGGGGGCGCGGAAATGGTCAGTTCTTC
CSIMDRGRGNGQFF
>.|TRBJ1-1|TRBV19|.
TGTGCCAGTAGTATGAGGACAAGATACATGAACACTGAAGCTTTCTTT
CASSMRTRYMNTEAFF
>.|TRBJ2-7|TRBV5-1|.
TGCGCCAGCAAACAAGCTTGGGGACAAACATACGAGCAGTACTTC
CASKQAWGQTYEQYF
>.|TRBJ1-6|TRBV7-2|.
TGTGCCAGCACCCAGGACAGATATAATTCACCCCTCCACTTT
CASTQDRYNSPLHF
>TRBD1|TRBJ2-7|TRBV3-1/TRBV3-2|few
TGTGCCAGCAGCGCTTCCGACAGGGGGGGTTCTGAGCAGTACTTC
CASSASDRGGSEQYF
>.|TRBJ2-4|TRBV24-1|.
TGTGCCACCAGTGATTTCGGCAGGGGCTTACCTAAAAACATTCAGTACTTC
CATSDFGRGLPKNIQYF
>.|TRBJ2-5|TRBV11-2|.
TGTGCCAGCAGCTTAGATCCGGGTACAGACCAGACCCAGTACTTC
CASSLDPGTDQTQYF
>.|TRBJ2-7|TRBV7-9|few
TGTGCCAGCACCCTCACACAGGGAACGGGGCCCTACGAGCAGTACTTC
CASTLTQGTGPYEQYF
>.|TRBJ2-7|TRBV2|.
TGTGCCAGCAGGTGGGGGGGCCTGTCCTACGAGCAGTACTTC
CASRWGGLSYEQYF
>.|TRBJ2-2|TRBV5-1|once
TGCGCCAGCAGCTTTGATGAGTCCCTCACCGGGGAGCTGTTTTTT
CASSFDESLTGELFF
>.|TRBJ2-3|TRBV2|.
TGTGCCAGCAGGGATTTCCGACGGACTAGCACAGATACGCAGTATTTT
CASRDFRRTSTDTQYF
>TRBD2|TRBJ2-1|TRBV7-3|.
TGTGCCAGCAGTAAAGGACTAGCGGTTTACAATGAGCAGTTCTTC
CASSKGLAVYNEQFF